This TCR beta chain was observed in a study (dated by TCRdb to about 2016). Libraries were made using RT-PCR. Reads for this sample came from an Illumina MiSeq. TCRdb itself trimmed the public reads at Q25 with fastp, ran MiXCR and retained productive beta chains. CDR3 protein sequences are deduplicated, and each keeps its most common genes and DNA. This sample lists about 680,000 distinct CDR3 sequences; 14% were detected once. The ten largest make up about 3.6% of the sample. This clonotype has ten or more counts. The antigen it recognizes is unknown. No base qualities exist here, and no much larger clone lies one base off it. CDR1 is given as ENHRY and CDR2 as SYGVKD, both from the germline V gene. Trimming costs V 4 bases and J 3 bases, and their ends lie 15 bases apart. The CDR3 sequence holds 15 residues, the cysteine and phenylalanine included. CDR3 DNA only is kept here, 45 bases in frame from base 1.

The sequence was collected from a female donor in good health, serving as a healthy control. The chain is encoded by TRBV10-3 joined to TRBJ1-1, with TRBD1 as a weak D call on 5 bases. Sequences were obtained from memory CD4+ T cells from blood. The DNA sequence is TGTGCCATCAGTGCCAGGGACGGTTACGACACTGAAGCTTTCTTT. Its amino acids are CAISARDGYDTEAFF.